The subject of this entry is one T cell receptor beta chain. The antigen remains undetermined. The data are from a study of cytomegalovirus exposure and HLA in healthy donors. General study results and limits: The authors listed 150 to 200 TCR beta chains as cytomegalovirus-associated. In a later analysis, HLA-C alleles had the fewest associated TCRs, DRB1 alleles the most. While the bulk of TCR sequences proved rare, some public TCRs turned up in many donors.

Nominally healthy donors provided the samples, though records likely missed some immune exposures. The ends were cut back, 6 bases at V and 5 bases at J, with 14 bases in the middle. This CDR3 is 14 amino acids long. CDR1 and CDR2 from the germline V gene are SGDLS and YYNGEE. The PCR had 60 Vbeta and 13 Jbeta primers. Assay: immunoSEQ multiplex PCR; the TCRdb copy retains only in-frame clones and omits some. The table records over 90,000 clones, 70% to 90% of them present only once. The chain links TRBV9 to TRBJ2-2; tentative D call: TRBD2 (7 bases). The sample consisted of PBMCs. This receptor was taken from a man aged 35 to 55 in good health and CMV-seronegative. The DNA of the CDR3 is TGTGCCAGCACCAGAGGGGGGGTGACCGGGGAGCTGTTTTTT. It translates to CASTRGGVTGELFF.